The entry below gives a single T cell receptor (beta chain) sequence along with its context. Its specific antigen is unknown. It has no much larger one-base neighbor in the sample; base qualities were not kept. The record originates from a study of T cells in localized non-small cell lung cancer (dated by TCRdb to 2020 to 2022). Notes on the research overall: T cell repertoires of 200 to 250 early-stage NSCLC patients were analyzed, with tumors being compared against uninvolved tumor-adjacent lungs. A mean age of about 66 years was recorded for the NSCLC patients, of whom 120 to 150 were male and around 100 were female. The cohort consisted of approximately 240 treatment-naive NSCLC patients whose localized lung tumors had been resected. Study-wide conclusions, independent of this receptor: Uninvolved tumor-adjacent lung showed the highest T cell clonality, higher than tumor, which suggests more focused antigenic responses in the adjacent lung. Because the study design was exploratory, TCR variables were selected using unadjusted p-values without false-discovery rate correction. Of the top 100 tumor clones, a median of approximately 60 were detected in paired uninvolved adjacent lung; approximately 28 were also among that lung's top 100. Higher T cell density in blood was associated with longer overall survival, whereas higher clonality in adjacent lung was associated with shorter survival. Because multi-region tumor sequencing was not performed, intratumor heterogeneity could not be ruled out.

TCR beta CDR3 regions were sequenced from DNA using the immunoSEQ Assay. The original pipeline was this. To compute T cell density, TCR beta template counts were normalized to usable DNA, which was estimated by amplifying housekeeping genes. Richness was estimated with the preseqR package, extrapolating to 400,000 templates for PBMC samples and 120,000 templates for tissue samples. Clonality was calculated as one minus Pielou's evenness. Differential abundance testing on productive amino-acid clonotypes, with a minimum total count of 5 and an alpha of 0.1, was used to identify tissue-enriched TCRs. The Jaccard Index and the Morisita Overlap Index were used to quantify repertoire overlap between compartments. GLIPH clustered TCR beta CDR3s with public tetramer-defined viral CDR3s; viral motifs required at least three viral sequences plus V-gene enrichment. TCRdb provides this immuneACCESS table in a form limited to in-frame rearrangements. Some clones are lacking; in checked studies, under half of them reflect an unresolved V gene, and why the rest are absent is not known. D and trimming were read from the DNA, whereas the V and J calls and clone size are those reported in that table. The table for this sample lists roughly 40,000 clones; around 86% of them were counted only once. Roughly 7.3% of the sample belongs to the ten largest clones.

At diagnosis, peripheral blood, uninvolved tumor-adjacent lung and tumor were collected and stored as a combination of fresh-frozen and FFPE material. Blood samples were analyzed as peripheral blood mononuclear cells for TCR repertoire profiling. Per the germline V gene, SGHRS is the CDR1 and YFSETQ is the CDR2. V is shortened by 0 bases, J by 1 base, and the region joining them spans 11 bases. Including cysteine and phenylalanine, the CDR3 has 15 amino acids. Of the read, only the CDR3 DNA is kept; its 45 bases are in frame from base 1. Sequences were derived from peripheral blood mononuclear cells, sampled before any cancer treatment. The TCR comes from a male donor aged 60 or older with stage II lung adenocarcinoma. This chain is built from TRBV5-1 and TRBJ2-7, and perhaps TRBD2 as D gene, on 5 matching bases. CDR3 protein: CASSLEPGLSYEQYF. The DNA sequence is TGCGCCAGCAGCTTGGAGCCAGGACTTTCCTACGAGCAGTACTTC.